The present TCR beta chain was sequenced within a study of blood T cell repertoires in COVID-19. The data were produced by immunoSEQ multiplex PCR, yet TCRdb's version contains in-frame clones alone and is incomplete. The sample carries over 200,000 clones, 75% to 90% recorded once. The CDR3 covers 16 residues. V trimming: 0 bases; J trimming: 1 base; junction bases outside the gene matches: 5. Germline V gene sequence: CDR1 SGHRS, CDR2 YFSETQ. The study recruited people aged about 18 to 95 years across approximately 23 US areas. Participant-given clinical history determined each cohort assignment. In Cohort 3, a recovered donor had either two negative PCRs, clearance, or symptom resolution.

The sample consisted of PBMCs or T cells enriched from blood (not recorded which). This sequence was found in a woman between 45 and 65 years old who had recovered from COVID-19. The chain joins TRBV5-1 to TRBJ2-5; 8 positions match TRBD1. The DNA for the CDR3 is TGCGCCAGCAGCTTGGCCGCCGGGACAGGCCAAGAGACCCAGTACTTC. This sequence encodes CASSLAAGTGQETQYF.